This T cell receptor (beta chain) was recovered during a study of OX40 agonist ivuxolimab in advanced cancers. Study information: Three individuals attained partial responses, comprising one hepatocellular carcinoma case and two cutaneous melanoma cases. Findings and limits, study-wide: Fewer expanded clones were found on average in CD4+ than in CD8+ T cells.

This clone was observed a few times. Its matching antigen is unknown. Sequencing was performed with immunoSEQ multiplex PCR; in TCRdb, only in-frame clones are kept and a portion is missing. The sample has roughly 25,000 clones, about 70% seen once; the top ten hold approximately 14%. This TCR was sampled from an adult with an advanced solid tumor such as melanoma, head and neck, liver or kidney cancer. The specimen was CD4+ or CD8+ T cells sorted from blood, collected in a trial of the OX40 agonist ivuxolimab.

CDR3 nucleotides: TGCGCCAGCAGCCCAGGGGACACAGGTGGCTACAGGGTACGGAACACTGAAGCTTTCTTT. Protein: CASSPGDTGGYRVRNTEAFF. This sequence joins TRBV4-3 and TRBJ1-1; D may be TRBD1 (6 bases). CDR3 size: 20 residues. V lost 4 bases and J 1 base, leaving 28 bases between the germline ends. Per the germline V gene, CDR1 is LGHNA and CDR2 is YSLEER.